This T cell receptor beta chain was sequenced for a study of blood T cell repertoires in COVID-19 (dated by TCRdb to 2019 to 2021). Background for the entire study: The collaborator samples originated in the United States, Italy and Spain and spanned the acute and convalescent phases of COVID-19. The material from the prospective study consisted of cDNA or gDNA derived from T cells, B-cell-depleted T cells, or PBMCs. Subjects who had been exposed to COVID-19, were actively infected with it, or had recovered from it provided the deeply sampled blood TCRbeta repertoires that made up the dataset. The repertoires were released in a freely available public database intended as a resource for research on the immune response to SARS-CoV-2. Samples were obtained from the ongoing ImmuneRACE study (first 160 participants) and from over 1,000 subjects provided by 6 global collaborators. Sample metadata almost always included a de-identified subject ID, COVID-19 status, age in years and sex. Where available, HLA class I and class II types were taken from metadata supplied by the sample provider and were not determined by assay-based typing. The paper's findings and limits, for the study overall: The amount of clinical and demographic metadata varied by source and participant and was provided uncurated.

As regards this clone: Its target antigen remains unknown. Qualities for individual bases were not recorded, and no much larger clone is one base off.

The CDR3 has 14 amino acids, counting the end cysteine and phenylalanine. The entry retains the CDR3 DNA only, 42 bases that are in frame from base 1. At the junction V is shortened by 0 bases and J by 7 bases, with 13 bases in between. CDR1 is given as SEHNR and CDR2 as FQNEAQ, both from the germline V gene (reference sequence). The immunoSEQ Assay, a bias-controlled multiplex PCR, was used to amplify TCRbeta CDR3 regions from genomic DNA. The original methods were these. The number of nucleated cells in each sample was estimated from the amplification of reference gene primers within the assay. To quantify the absolute abundance of each unique TCRbeta CDR3 rearrangement, sequence reads were collapsed and filtered. Productive Simpson clonality was computed per sample as the square root of Simpson's diversity index over productive rearrangements. The immuneACCESS repertoire file appears here via TCRdb, limited to in-frame rearrangements. These files lack a portion of the clones; in checked studies, under half of the deficit traces to unresolved V genes, and the cause of the others is not known. V and J calls and clone size are those listed in that table; D and trimming were worked out from the DNA. For this sample the table gives 200,000 or so clones, of which roughly 76% were detected only once. Around 12% of the sample is taken by the ten largest.

One collaborating source in Seattle enrolled patients during active infection and followed them longitudinally through the course of disease. The collaborating institutions used their own protocols to collect whole blood in K2EDTA tubes. For TCRbeta analysis, collaborators shipped samples in one of three forms: frozen whole blood, isolated PBMCs, or DNA extracted from either of those sample types. The V and J genes are TRBV7-9 and TRBJ2-7; matching of 7 bases hints at TRBD2 as the D gene. The specimen was peripheral blood. The sequence derives from an elderly woman with COVID-19, enrolled during active disease. The CDR3 protein: CASSLAGGPREQYF. The DNA reads as follows: TGTGCCAGCAGCTTAGCGGGGGGGCCAAGAGAGCAGTACTTC.